Presented here are 25 T cell receptor beta chains from one specimen sequenced in a study of cytomegalovirus exposure and HLA in healthy donors. The method was immunoSEQ multiplex PCR; TCRdb's version includes in-frame clones alone and lacks a portion of them. The repertoire holds about 220,000 clones, with around nine tenths as singletons. The sample taken for sequencing was PBMCs. These TCRs come from a woman aged 18-35 years in good health and CMV-seronegative.

The chain joins TRBV19 to TRBJ2-7; a possible D gene is TRBD1 (6 bases). Trimming shortened V by 5 bases and J by 6 bases, and 11 bases separated the two germline ends. The germline CDR1 and CDR2 sequences are LNHDA and SQIVND (reference sequence). This CDR3 is 12 amino acids long. CDR3 nucleotide sequence: TGTGCCAGTAGTTTGAGCAGGGGCGAGCAGTACTTC. This codes for CASSLSRGEQYF.

J is TRBJ2-1 and V is TRBV7-2, with 11 bases aligning to TRBD2. CDR3 size: 15 residues. Germline lookup yields CDR1 SGHTA and CDR2 FQGNSA. Unmatched junction bases numbered 5, after V lost 5 bases and J lost 5 bases. CDR3 coding DNA: TGTGCCAGCAGCCTTAGACTAGCGGGGAACAATGAGCAGTTCTTC. Its translation is CASSLRLAGNNEQFF.

This sequence joins TRBV7-6 and TRBJ1-1; 7 bases are shared with TRBD1. This CDR3 has 16 amino acids. CDR1 and CDR2 (germline): SGHVS, FNYEAQ. Trimming took 0 bases from V and 1 from J; bases not matched to a gene: 5. In nucleotides, the CDR3 is TGTGCCAGCAGCTTAGCACCGACAGGGCCGAACACTGAAGCTTTCTTT. It is translated as CASSLAPTGPNTEAFF.

CDR3 sequence reads: CASSSGQGQIGGYTF. CDR3 coding DNA: TGTGCCAGTAGTAGCGGACAGGGACAGATTGGTGGCTACACCTTC. V is TRBV19 and J is TRBJ1-2; 8 bases map to TRBD1. V dropped 4 bases and J dropped 7; count of bases not matched to a gene: 11. Looked up from germline, CDR1 is LNHDA and CDR2 is SQIVND (reference sequence). The CDR3 spans 15 residues.

The genes are TRBV5-1 and TRBJ2-5, with D perhaps matching TRBD2 (5 bases). The CDR3 totals 12 residues. Germline values: CDR1 SGHRS, CDR2 YFSETQ. Trimming took off 6 bases at V and 5 bases at J, with 11 bases between the two ends. The CDR3 sequence: CASNAWEETQYF. The CDR3 DNA sequence: TGCGCCAGCAATGCCTGGGAGGAGACCCAGTACTTC.

V is TRBV2 and J is TRBJ1-2; D ambiguous. The CDR3 covers 13 residues. Germline lookup yields CDR1 SNHLY and CDR2 FYNNEI. V lost 0 bases, J lost 8 bases, and 10 bases lay in between. The DNA for the CDR3 is TGTGCCAGCAGTGAAGCGGTGGAGGGAGGCTACACCTTC. Its translation: CASSEAVEGGYTF.

The chain uses TRBV5-1 and TRBJ2-7; 8 nucleotides match TRBD1. With 2 bases clipped from V and 4 bases from J, the junction kept 20 bases outside the gene matches. CDR1 and CDR2 from the germline V gene are SGHRS and YFSETQ. The CDR3 runs 19 residues. This CDR3 is CASSLKPISLNRGMYEQYF. The CDR3 DNA is TGCGCCAGCAGCTTAAAACCCATATCGTTGAACAGGGGGATGTACGAGCAGTACTTC.

The chain recombines TRBV6-5 with TRBJ2-7, with D maybe TRBD2 (6 bases). Between the trimmed V and J ends, which lost 4 bases and 4 bases, there was a span of 8 bases. This CDR3 has 12 amino acids. Germline V gene data show CDR1 as MNHEY and CDR2 as SVGAGI. This chain's CDR3 is CASSFGTYEQYF. CDR3 coding DNA: TGTGCCAGCAGTTTTGGGACTTACGAGCAGTACTTC.

The chain links TRBV12-5 to TRBJ1-1; D ambiguous. The germline gives CDR1 LGHNT, CDR2 FRNRAP. V lost 2 bases, J lost 2 bases, and 9 bases lay in between. The CDR3 is 14 residues long. CDR3 sequence (DNA): TGTGCTAGTGGTTTGCGAGGATTTAACACTGAAGCTTTCTTT. Amino acids: CASGLRGFNTEAFF.

The rearrangement joins TRBV5-4 to TRBJ1-2; TRBD1 matches 7 bases. The CDR3 is 15 residues long. Germline V gene data show CDR1 as SGHNT and CDR2 as YYREEE (reference sequence). V gave up 4 bases and J gave up 7 bases; unmatched junction bases: 13. This CDR3 reads CASSDRDEGLAGYTF. DNA of the CDR3: TGTGCCAGCAGCGACAGGGATGAAGGACTCGCTGGCTACACCTTC.

This rearrangement joins TRBV5-1 to TRBJ2-1; D might be TRBD2 (5 bases). The CDR3 has 12 amino acids. Per the germline V gene, CDR1 is SGHRS and CDR2 is YFSETQ. Trimming removed 7 bases from V and 4 bases from J, with 9 bases in between. CDR3 nucleotide sequence: TGCGCCAGCGGGAGAGAGTACAATGAGCAGTTCTTC. It translates to CASGREYNEQFF.

V and J are TRBV6-1 and TRBJ2-2, with 11 bases aligning to TRBD1. After removal of 3 bases from V and 4 bases from J, the junction contained 1 base not matched to a gene. Germline values: CDR1 MNHNS, CDR2 SASEGT. The CDR3 contains 15 residues. The CDR3 loop reads CASSEGTGGTGELFF. The CDR3 DNA follows: TGTGCCAGCAGTGAGGGGACAGGGGGCACCGGGGAGCTGTTTTTT.

This chain joins TRBV7-3 and TRBJ2-5; 15 bases map to TRBD2. This CDR3 has 16 residues. Unmatched junction bases numbered 4, after V lost 4 bases and J lost 4 bases. Germline loops: CDR1 SGHTA, CDR2 FQGTGA. This CDR3 reads CASSWGLAGGGETQYF. CDR3 nucleotide sequence: TGTGCCAGCAGCTGGGGACTAGCGGGAGGTGGAGAGACCCAGTACTTC.

The J gene is TRBJ2-7, the V gene TRBV28, with D hard to call. This CDR3 is built from 12 residues. The germline V gene has CDR1 MDHEN and CDR2 SYDVKM. V was pared by 6 bases and J by 7 bases, with 13 bases between. Written as DNA, the CDR3 is TGTGCCAGCAGAAGAGACATTTTGGAGCAGTACTTC. Translation: CASRRDILEQYF.

This chain uses TRBV2 with TRBJ1-1; no definite D call. Trimming stripped 2 bases from V and 3 bases from J, with 7 bases between. Germline CDR1 and CDR2: SNHLY and FYNNEI. The CDR3 has 13 amino acids. The CDR3: CASSEWRYTEAFF. In DNA form, the CDR3 reads TGTGCCAGCAGTGAATGGCGGTACACTGAAGCTTTCTTT.

This chain joins TRBV5-1 and TRBJ2-1; tentatively, D is TRBD1 (6 bases). The ends were cut back, 0 bases at V and 10 bases at J, with 14 bases in the middle. Germline CDR1 reads SGHRS; CDR2 reads YFSETQ. This CDR3 comprises 14 residues. The CDR3 DNA sequence: TGCGCCAGCAGCTTGGTTATACAGGGCGGGGAGCAGTTCTTC. It encodes CASSLVIQGGEQFF.

The gene calls are TRBV29-1 and TRBJ2-1; 7 bases fit TRBD1. Germline assignment: CDR1 SQVTM and CDR2 ANQGSEA. CDR3 length equals 13 residues. Trimming cost V 5 bases and J 3 bases; bases outside gene matches: 4. The CDR3: CSVRQGVYNEQFF. The CDR3 DNA follows: TGCAGCGTTCGCCAGGGGGTCTACAATGAGCAGTTCTTC.

This chain connects TRBV7-9 to TRBJ1-3, with 7 bases fitting TRBD1. Germline trimming cut 5 bases from V and 2 bases from J; bases unmatched to any gene: 6. The CDR3 has 15 amino acids. Germline values: CDR1 SEHNR, CDR2 FQNEAQ (reference sequence). The CDR3 DNA reads TGTGCCAGCAGCCCCCGACAGGGTGCTGGAAACACCATATATTTT. Translation: CASSPRQGAGNTIYF.

About this clone itself: A read error may account for a junction end that differs from germline. This rearrangement joins TRBV5-1 to TRBJ2-7; possibly TRBD1 for D (5 bases). CDR3 length equals 14 residues. Per germline, CDR1 SGHRS and CDR2 YFSETQ. DNA for the CDR3: TGCGCCAGCAGCACAGGCCCAGGGTCCTCCGAGCAGTACTTC. Protein sequence: CASSTGPGSSEQYF.

The rearrangement joins TRBV2 to TRBJ1-1, with a tentative D call TRBD1 (6 bases). Trimming pared 2 bases from V and 10 bases from J, leaving 20 bases between. Per germline, CDR1 SNHLY and CDR2 FYNNEI. The CDR3 spans 15 residues. The CDR3 reads CASSELLAGAPPAFF. CDR3 in DNA: TGTGCCAGCAGTGAACTTCTCGCGGGGGCCCCTCCAGCTTTCTTT.

The V call is TRBV13, the J call TRBJ2-3; 7 positions match TRBD2. CDR1 and CDR2 from the germline V gene are PRHDT and FYEKMQ (reference sequence). The CDR3 has 20 amino acids. V trimming: 0 bases; J trimming: 0 bases; junction bases outside the gene matches: 15. This chain's CDR3 is CASSLGSLGRELRSTDTQYF. CDR3 bases: TGTGCCAGCAGCTTAGGCTCCCTCGGGCGGGAGTTGAGGAGCACAGATACGCAGTATTTT.

This chain connects TRBV9 to TRBJ1-4, with a possible D match to TRBD1 (6 bases). The CDR3 is made up of 16 amino acids. The ends were cut back, 4 bases at V and 8 bases at J, with 21 bases in the middle. The germline V gene encodes CDR1 SGDLS and CDR2 YYNGEE. CDR3 protein: CASSPILGTLGEKLFF. CDR3 sequence (DNA): TGTGCCAGCAGCCCAATTCTTGGGACATTGGGCGAAAAACTGTTTTTT.

The chain has TRBV29-1 and TRBJ2-7; 12 positions agree with TRBD2. This CDR3 comprises 17 residues. The J segment lost 5 bases and the V segment lost 4 bases, leaving 15 bases of the junction unmatched. Germline V CDR1 and CDR2: SQVTM, ANQGSEA. CDR3 sequence (DNA): TGCAGCGTTGTGACTAGCGGGAGATTTATATTTGGCGACGAGCAGTACTTC. Its protein is CSVVTSGRFIFGDEQYF.

The chain couples TRBV28 to TRBJ2-7; TRBD2 agrees at 7 bases. J lost 3 bases, V lost 8 bases, and 4 bases had no gene match. The CDR3 covers 12 residues. In germline, CDR1 is MDHEN, CDR2 SYDVKM. CDR3: CASGRGFYEQYF. CDR3 DNA sequence: TGTGCCAGCGGGAGGGGTTTCTACGAGCAGTACTTC. Variable domain in full (rest from reference TRBV28 and TRBJ2-7): DVKVTQSSRYLVKRTGEKVFLECVQDMDHENMFWYRQDPGLGLRLIYFSYDVKMKEKGDIPEGYSVSREKKERFSLILESASTNQTSMYLCASGRGFYEQYFGPGTRLTVT.

This clone has a single count. This chain joins TRBV19 and TRBJ1-2; no firm D call. The CDR3 totals 12 residues. Germline CDR1 and CDR2: LNHDA and SQIVND (reference sequence). Trimming removed 5 bases at V and 4 bases at J, with 8 bases between. CDR3 protein: CASSARGYGYTF. The CDR3 DNA is TGTGCCAGTAGTGCCCGGGGCTATGGCTACACCTTC.